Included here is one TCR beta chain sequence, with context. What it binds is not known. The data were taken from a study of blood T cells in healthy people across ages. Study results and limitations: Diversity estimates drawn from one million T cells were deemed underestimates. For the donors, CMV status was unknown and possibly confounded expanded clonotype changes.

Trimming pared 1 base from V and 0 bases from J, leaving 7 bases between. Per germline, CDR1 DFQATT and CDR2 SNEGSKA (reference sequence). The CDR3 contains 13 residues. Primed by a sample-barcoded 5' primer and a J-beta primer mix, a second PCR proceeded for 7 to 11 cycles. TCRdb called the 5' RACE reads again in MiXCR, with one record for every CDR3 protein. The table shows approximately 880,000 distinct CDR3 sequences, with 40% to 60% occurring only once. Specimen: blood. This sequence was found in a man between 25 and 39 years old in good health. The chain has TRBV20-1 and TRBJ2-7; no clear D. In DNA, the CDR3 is TGCAGTGCTAGAGTAAAGGGCTCCTACGAGCAGTACTTC. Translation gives CSARVKGSYEQYF.